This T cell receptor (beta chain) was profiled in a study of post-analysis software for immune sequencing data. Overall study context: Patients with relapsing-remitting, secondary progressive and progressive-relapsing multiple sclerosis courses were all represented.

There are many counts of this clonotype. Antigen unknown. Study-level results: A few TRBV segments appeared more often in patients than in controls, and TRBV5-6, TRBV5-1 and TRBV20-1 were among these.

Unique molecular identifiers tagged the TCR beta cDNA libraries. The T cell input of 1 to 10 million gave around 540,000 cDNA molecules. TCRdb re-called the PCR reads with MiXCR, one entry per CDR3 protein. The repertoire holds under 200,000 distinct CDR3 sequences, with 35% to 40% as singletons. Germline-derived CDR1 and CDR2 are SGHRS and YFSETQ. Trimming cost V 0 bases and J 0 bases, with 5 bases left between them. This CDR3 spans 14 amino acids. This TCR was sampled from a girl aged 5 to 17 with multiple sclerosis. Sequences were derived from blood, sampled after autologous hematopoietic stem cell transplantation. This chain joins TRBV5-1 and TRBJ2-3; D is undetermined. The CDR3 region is CASSLVRSTDTQYF. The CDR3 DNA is TGCGCCAGCAGCTTGGTCAGGAGCACAGATACGCAGTATTTT.